Given below is one T cell receptor (beta chain) in context. Its antigen is unidentified. The data were obtained in a study of T cells in localized non-small cell lung cancer. Clones were read by immunoSEQ multiplex PCR, and TCRdb kept only the in-frame ones, dropping some. Counted here are roughly 26,000 clones, 75% to 95% occurring once; the ten biggest clones make up 4% to 4.5%. The CDR3 has 16 residues. Germline lookup yields CDR1 SGHVS and CDR2 FQNEAQ. J gave up 0 bases and V 5 bases, and 7 bases lay outside the gene matches. Overall study results and limits: T cell clonality was highest in uninvolved adjacent lung, above tumor.

Sequenced here: peripheral blood, sampled before any cancer treatment. The chain is built from TRBV7-8 and TRBJ1-5; 7 bases are shared with TRBD1. This clonotype was obtained from a female donor aged 60 or older with stage II squamous cell lung carcinoma. Here the CDR3 DNA reads TGTGCCAGCAGCGCAGAGGGACAGTATAGCAATCAGCCCCAGCATTTT. This encodes CASSAEGQYSNQPQHF. Supplemented by reference TRBV7-8 and TRBJ1-5, the full variable domain reads GAGVSQSPRYKVAKRGQDVALRCDPISGHVSLFWYQQALGQGPEFLTYFQNEAQLDKSGLPSDRFFAERPEGSVSTLKIQRTQQEDSAVYLCASSAEGQYSNQPQHFGDGTRLSIL.